These 3 T cell receptor beta chains originate from one sample sequenced in a study of CD8 T cells in ankylosing spondylitis. One entry per CDR3 protein results from TCRdb running MiXCR on the 5' RACE reads. The repertoire consists of 210,000 or so distinct CDR3 sequences, with over 7% occurring once and the leading ten covering more than 4.5%. The sample comprised blood, either unsorted or a sorted T cell fraction (not recorded which). These receptors all stem from a female donor with ankylosing spondylitis or in good health (not recorded which).

This clonotype was seen ten or more times. The V call is TRBV7-9, the J call TRBJ2-1, with TRBD2 matching 8 bases. V trimming: 2 bases; J trimming: 1 base; junction bases outside the gene matches: 4. Looked up from germline, CDR1 is SEHNR and CDR2 is FQNEAQ (reference sequence). The CDR3 covers 16 residues. The CDR3: CASSLSGSLSYNEQFF. CDR3 in DNA: TGTGCCAGCAGCTTAAGCGGGAGTCTTTCCTACAATGAGCAGTTCTTC.

This clonotype has only one observation. A much larger clone differs from this one at a single base, so this may be a read error. CDR3 region: CASSLSRSSYNERFF. Written as DNA, the CDR3 is TGTGCCAGCAGCTTATCGCGGAGCTCCTACAATGAGCGGTTCTTC. The gene calls are TRBV7-3 and TRBJ2-1, with no clear D. Per germline, CDR1 SGHTA and CDR2 FQGTGA. This CDR3 is 15 amino acids long.

Many counts were recorded for this clonotype. This chain joins TRBV6-5 and TRBJ2-3, with TRBD1 identical over 8 bases. The CDR3 runs to 15 residues. Trimming cost V 4 bases and J 6 bases; bases outside gene matches: 9. Germline V gene data show CDR1 as MNHEY and CDR2 as SVGAGI. CDR3 nucleotides: TGTGCCAGCAGTTGGGGTCAGGGGGCGGAGGATACGCAGTATTTT. It is translated as CASSWGQGAEDTQYF.